This TCR beta chain was observed in a study of Graves' ophthalmopathy and Graves' hyperthyroidism (dated by TCRdb to about 2018). For the study in its entirety: Peripheral blood samples were taken at the time of initial diagnosis, before any treatment was given. In six hyperthyroidism patients, T-cell repertoires of thyroid tissue and blood were compared. An independent validation cohort was composed of 18 hyperthyroidism patients and about 17 patients who later progressed from hyperthyroidism to ophthalmopathy. The study used TCR beta repertoire signatures to distinguish Graves' ophthalmopathy from Graves' hyperthyroidism and to predict progression to ophthalmopathy. To explore V-J signatures that distinguish ophthalmopathy from hyperthyroidism, a discovery set of 100 patients was enrolled, made up of about 40 with ophthalmopathy and some 60 with stable hyperthyroidism. After sampling, hyperthyroidism patients received methimazole starting at 30 mg daily, and ophthalmopathy patients received high-dose intravenous methylprednisolone. In total, 120 to 150 blood samples were TCR-sequenced: fewer than 50 ophthalmopathy, some 75 hyperthyroidism and some 17 hyperthyroidism-to-ophthalmopathy patients. The 75 to 100 discovery patients were randomly split 7:3 into training and test sets. What the work shows at the level of the full study, not this receptor alone: No statistical method was used to predetermine the sample size, and group allocation was not hidden from the investigators. Ophthalmopathy was separated from stable hyperthyroidism by the 13-signature model with 85% to 90% sensitivity and less than 82% specificity in cross-validation and with 80%/75% in the test set. Among expanded thyroid clonotypes with frequency above 0.001, most also showed up in blood, which suggests that blood repertoires may reflect the thyroid immune response. In validation, the model predicted ophthalmopathy progression with roughly 68% sensitivity and 72% to 80% specificity; fewer than 15 predicted patients were CT-confirmed with GO in a median of approximately 6.5 months.

For repertoire sequencing, TCR beta CDR3 regions were amplified from RNA transcripts. The first round of RT-PCR was done with HTBI primers and the Qiagen OneStep RT-PCR kit, and was followed by a second round of multiplex PCR, then size selection and purification. Libraries were sequenced paired-end with 100 bp reads on an Illumina HiSeq2000. As for the authors' bioinformatics: SOAPnuke was used to process the reads, removing any read that contained adapters or uncalled bases, had a mean Phred below 15, or lacked an exact match to the constant primer or identifier. COPE v1.2.5 was used to merge the high-quality paired reads. Unique nucleotide sequences were defined as clonotypes and aligned to IMGT TRB V, D and J references using MiTCR v1.1. Analysis was restricted to V-J combinations with a frequency above 0.0001, which covered 99.2% of repertoires. For each V-J combination, a TCR clonal expansion and chaos score was defined as the ratio of F50 clonal expansion to chaos observed in the TCRdist matrix. Welch's t-statistics and random forest were used to narrow the features down to over ten V-J combinations, which were then fed into a naive Bayes classifier. Thyroid-blood repertoire similarity was quantified with the Morisita-Horn index. TCRdb trimmed the raw reads at Q25, called clones with MiXCR and kept productive beta chains. Rows with one shared CDR3 protein collapse into an entry with the most common genes and DNA. For this entry, the V and J calls and clone size follow TCRdb and not the study's own pipeline. The sample contains hundreds of thousands of distinct CDR3 sequences, over 20% of them found a single time. Of the sample, approximately 7% is held by the ten largest clones.

Hyperthyroidism was considered stable if no progression to ophthalmopathy occurred within 18 months of follow-up. The hyperthyroidism patients were 18 to 65 years old and newly diagnosed, with a disease duration of less than 2 months. Anyone with other autoimmune diseases, uncontrolled infections, pregnancy or lactation was excluded from the study. Diagnosis relied on clinical symptoms, serum thyroxine, TRAb, thyroid ultrasound and orbital computed tomography. Using Ficoll-Paque density gradient centrifugation, PBMCs were isolated from less than 13 ml of fresh peripheral blood. Trizol reagent was used to extract the total RNA, and its quality was then checked on an Agilent 2100 Bioanalyzer. Sequences MNHNS (CDR1) and SASEGT (CDR2) are obtained from the germline V gene. The junction shows trimming of 5 bases on V and 0 bases on J, plus 17 bases between the germline ends. The CDR3 covers 17 residues, taking in both the cysteine and the phenylalanine. Only the CDR3 DNA stays, 51 bases, in frame from base 1.

Ten or more counts support this clonotype. Its target antigen remains unknown. No qualities accompany the bases; no much larger clone lies one base away. The TCR was taken from a woman younger than 35 with stable Graves' hyperthyroidism. Some clones in this sample may be carry-over from other donors' samples. Donor details come from another sample of the same person, matched by shared clones. The rearrangement combines TRBV6-1 with TRBJ1-3; no D segment can be confidently identified. Material: peripheral blood. The bases read TGTGCCAGCAGTCAGCTTGCTGAGTCAATCTCTGGAAACACCATATATTTT. The translation is CASSQLAESISGNTIYF.